This TCR beta chain derives from a study of T cell repertoires in breast cancer (dated by TCRdb to about 2016). Notes on the research overall: Samples profiled in the study came from tumors, lymph nodes and peripheral blood lymphocytes of breast cancer patients, along with peripheral blood from healthy control donors. Tumors and tumor-involved lymph nodes were minced and digested with Liberase and DNase, then filtered through 70-um and 40-um filters. Controls included nine healthy donors of an age range similar to the patients. Tumor-free lymph nodes were processed with no enzymatic digestion, and blood samples were separated using Ficoll. Sequencing yielded on average approximately 500,000 sequences per sample and 9 to 10 reads per input cell. Most of the 20 to 25 patient tumors analyzed for shared TCRs were ER+/PR+. The study reasoned that TCRs shared between breast cancer patients would target shared antigens, given breast cancer's low mutational burden and rare common mutations. The investigation overall reported the following: Discarding singleton TCRs and sampling only part of each tumor may have missed genuine antitumor clones. TRBV7 predominated among shared TCRs, which may reflect tumor recognition or a mispriming bias from eight TRBV7 primers. About fourfold more TCRs were shared with matched tumor repertoires by tumor-involved sentinel lymph nodes than by tumor-free nodes (around 7.7% versus 2%). Because transcript abundance and primer differences skewed clone recovery, emulsion RT-PCR was regarded as qualitative rather than quantitative. Shared TCRs were encoded by various nucleotide sequences, which suggests selection and expansion based on antigen. Eighteen TCR pairs were shared across seven or more patient tumors and were rarely found in control blood, which suggested possible tumor specificity.

For CDR1 and CDR2, the germline V gene lists SGHTA and FQGNSA. Between the V and J ends, shortened by 5 bases and 2 bases respectively, the junction contains 11 bases. Reading from cysteine to phenylalanine, the CDR3 counts 14 amino acids. Just CDR3 DNA is preserved here, 42 bases in frame from base 1. A word on this clonotype: Its binding antigen is unknown. Base qualities are missing; no much larger clone stands one base away.

Paired alpha-beta TCRs of CD8+ T cells were analyzed using an expanded emulsion RT-PCR method with primers for all TCR V genes. CD8+ T cells were isolated with a CD8 positive selection kit and were then incubated overnight in approximately 10 IU/mL IL-2 prior to emulsion RT-PCR. Library method: emulsion pairing. Unpaired genes were suppressed by a second nested PCR containing blocking oligos, after which a third nested PCR added Illumina adaptors and barcodes. Each emulsion RT-PCR master mix held roughly 5,000-280,000 T cells and included C-region, Stepout and V-region primers. The Micellula Emulsion and Purification Kit was used to make the emulsions, and Qiagen OneStep RT-PCR reagents were used for RT-PCR. Pooled libraries were sequenced on an Illumina MiSeq with paired-end 2 x 250 reads. As for the authors' bioinformatics: Read pairs were joined in Galaxy and clipped at the engineered overlap into separate alpha and beta files; unclipped reads were discarded. Alpha-beta pairs were assigned with CompleteTCR, a MiTCR-based pipeline that links chains sharing read cluster identifiers using an R script. TCR sequences observed only once, about 1-3%, were removed as potential sequencing errors. Using fastp trimming at Q25 and MiXCR clonotype assembly, TCRdb reanalyzed the public sequencing data and kept in-frame beta chains. Every distinct CDR3 protein forms one entry, paired with its most common genes and DNA. TCRdb's processing, not the authors' own work, is the source of the V and J calls. Present in this sample are about 40,000 distinct CDR3 sequences, 45% of which were seen just once. Clones ranked in the top ten supply around 60% of the sample.

The receptor's source is a pool of human donors with breast cancer or a healthy control (not recorded which). This chain is built from TRBV7-2 and TRBJ2-3, with no confidently assigned D gene. Sequencing was done on a sample of CD8+ T cells. The sequenced DNA: TGTGCCAGCAGCCCCCGGTGGGACACAGATACGCAGTATTTT. Translated, it gives CASSPRWDTDTQYF.